Following are 31 T cell receptor beta chains from one sample sequenced in a study of shared clonotypes between healthy human individuals. Terminally differentiated effector memory CD45RA+ cells were left out of the naive CD8 fraction, which was CD45RO-negative and positively selected for CCR7. TCRdb keeps only in-frame clones here, not all; method: immunoSEQ multiplex PCR. The sample lists fewer than 700,000 clones, 85% to 95% occurring once. The material sequenced was naive CD8+ T cells sorted from blood. The origin of the receptors is a woman between 25 and 40 years old in good health.

The chain uses TRBV7-8 and TRBJ1-2, with D tentatively TRBD1 (6 bases). This CDR3 comprises 13 residues. V shed 1 base and J shed 8 bases, with 11 bases lying between them. CDR1 is SGHVS and CDR2 is FQNEAQ in the germline V gene. CDR3 sequence reads: CASSLVGGRGYTF. Here the CDR3 DNA reads TGTGCCAGCAGCTTAGTCGGGGGCAGGGGCTACACCTTC.

The chain recombines TRBV11-3 with TRBJ1-1; possible D gene TRBD1, 5 bases. Germline loops: CDR1 SGHNT, CDR2 YENEEA. V was pared by 5 bases and J by 6 bases, with 10 bases between. The CDR3 is 12 amino acids. The CDR3 DNA sequence: TGTGCCAGCAGCGATCAGGGTTCTGAAGCTTTCTTT. This gives the protein CASSDQGSEAFF. Complete variable domain (other parts from reference TRBV11-3 and TRBJ1-1): EAGVVQSPRYKIIEKKQPVAFWCNPISGHNTLYWYLQNLGQGPELLIRYENEEAVDDSQLPKDRFSAERLKGVDSTLKIQPAELGDSAVYLCASSDQGSEAFFGQGTRLTVV.

In this sample, this clone turned up once. The CDR3 reads CASSVGTAYEQYF. The CDR3 DNA sequence: TGTGCCAGCAGTGTAGGGACAGCCTACGAGCAGTACTTC. The genes are TRBV11-2 and TRBJ2-7; 7 bases match TRBD1. The V gene's germline CDR1 is SGHAT and CDR2 FQNNGV. V lost 6 bases and J lost 2; bases outside the gene matches: 4. CDR3 length: 13 residues.

The V and J genes are TRBV7-2 and TRBJ2-3; 9 bases are shared with TRBD2. V shed 4 bases, J shed 3 bases, and the junction held 17 bases outside the gene matches. This CDR3 region has 19 residues. CDR1 is SGHTA and CDR2 is FQGNSA in the germline V gene. The CDR3 sequence is CASSSLGLAQPLLTDTQYF. For the CDR3, the DNA is TGTGCCAGCAGCTCCCTCGGACTAGCGCAACCCTTACTAACAGATACGCAGTATTTT.

The chain recombines TRBV6-5 with TRBJ2-7, with D tentatively TRBD1 (6 bases). Germline V gene sequence: CDR1 MNHEY, CDR2 SVGAGI. CDR3 length: 16 amino acids. With 0 bases removed from V and 3 bases from J, the gap between germline ends came to 15 bases. CDR3 DNA sequence: TGTGCCAGCAGTTACTCGAGAGGGACAAAAGTCTACGAGCAGTACTTC. It translates to CASSYSRGTKVYEQYF.

The rearrangement links TRBV7-9 to TRBJ2-1, with 8 bases matching TRBD2. J was trimmed by 3 bases and V by 7 bases; bases with no gene match: 5. This CDR3 comprises 14 residues. CDR1 is SEHNR, CDR2 FQNEAQ, per germline (reference sequence). DNA for the CDR3: TGTGCCAGCAAGGAAACTAGCGGCTACAATGAGCAGTTCTTC. Residues: CASKETSGYNEQFF.

The chain employs TRBV28 and TRBJ1-1, with unresolved D. Trimming removed 5 bases from V and 0 bases from J, with 13 bases in between. The germline V gene encodes CDR1 MDHEN and CDR2 SYDVKM. CDR3 length: 15 amino acids. Written as DNA, the CDR3 is TGTGCCAGCAGTCCCCCCAGCGAACTGAACACTGAAGCTTTCTTT. It translates to CASSPPSELNTEAFF.

This chain uses TRBV19 with TRBJ1-1; D is uncertain. CDR1 is LNHDA and CDR2 is SQIVND in the germline V gene (reference sequence). CDR3 length: 12 amino acids. Trimming took 6 bases from V and 3 from J, leaving 8 bases between them. The CDR3 bases are TGTGCCAGTAGCCCCGGGTACACTGAAGCTTTCTTT. The encoded protein is CASSPGYTEAFF.

V usage is TRBV27 and J usage is TRBJ2-3, with D unresolved. Germline lookup yields CDR1 MNHEY and CDR2 SMNVEV (reference sequence). V was pared by 4 bases and J by 6 bases, with 8 bases between. The CDR3 length is 12 residues. This CDR3 reads CASSSPVDTQYF. The CDR3 nucleotides read TGTGCCAGCAGTTCTCCAGTGGATACGCAGTATTTT.

The rearrangement joins TRBV7-3 to TRBJ2-5, with a tentative D call TRBD2 (5 bases). From germline, CDR1 is SGHTA and CDR2 FQGTGA. CDR3 length: 14 residues. The V end was cut by 0 bases, the J end by 5 bases, with 10 bases between. The CDR3 DNA reads TGTGCCAGCAGCTTAACCGGGAAGGGTGAGACCCAGTACTTC. This gives the protein CASSLTGKGETQYF.

The chain combines TRBV9 with TRBJ2-1; TRBD2 matches at 7 bases. This CDR3 comprises 16 residues. The trim removed 0 bases at V and 2 bases at J, leaving 5 bases unmatched. Germline V gives CDR1 SGDLS, CDR2 YYNGEE. The CDR3 here is CASSVGREGTYNEQFF. DNA of the CDR3: TGTGCCAGCAGCGTAGGTAGGGAGGGGACCTACAATGAGCAGTTCTTC.

The gene calls are TRBV27 and TRBJ1-5; 7 nucleotides agree with TRBD1. This CDR3 has 14 amino acids. V lost 6 bases to trimming and J lost 7 bases; unmatched junction nucleotides: 9. The germline V gene has CDR1 MNHEY and CDR2 SMNVEV (reference sequence). The DNA for the CDR3 is TGTGCCAGCAGCCTTACAGGGGCAGGGCAGCCCCAGCATTTT. As protein: CASSLTGAGQPQHF.

V usage is TRBV28 and J usage is TRBJ1-2; no firm D call. Germline lookup yields CDR1 MDHEN and CDR2 SYDVKM. V was pared by 4 bases and J by 5 bases, with 5 bases between. The CDR3 contains 11 residues. The CDR3 region has the DNA TGTGCCAGCAGTTATGCGTATGGCTACACCTTC. Translating gives CASSYAYGYTF.

With respect to this clone: This same CDR3 is encoded by further DNA sequences in the sample. The chain is built from TRBV5-6 and TRBJ2-1; tentative D call: TRBD2 (5 bases). V lost 2 bases, J lost 4 bases, and 7 bases lay in between. CDR1 and CDR2 from the germline V gene are SGHDT and YYEEEE. The CDR3 consists of 13 residues. The CDR3 is CASSLTGYNEQFF. CDR3 DNA: TGTGCCAGCAGCTTAACGGGATACAATGAGCAGTTCTTC.

This clone was picked up one time. The junction differs from germline at one of its ends, possibly a read error. The V gene is TRBV5-4, the J gene TRBJ2-7; 9 nucleotides agree with TRBD2. The germline gives CDR1 SGHNT, CDR2 YYREEE (reference sequence). The CDR3 sequence is 16 residues long. The CDR3 loop is CASSQEWAGGFYEQYF. The CDR3 DNA reads TGCGCCAGCAGCCAAGAGTGGGCGGGAGGGTTCTACGAGCAGTACTTC.

The chain carries TRBV5-6 and TRBJ2-6; D is ambiguous. The CDR3 length is 17 residues. V lost 1 base and J lost 0, with 11 bases in between. From germline, CDR1 is SGHDT and CDR2 YYEEEE. The CDR3 DNA follows: TGTGCCAGCAGCTTGTCTGTACAGAGCTCTGGGGCCAACGTCCTGACTTTC. It translates to CASSLSVQSSGANVLTF.

The chain joins TRBV27 to TRBJ1-1; 7 bases line up with TRBD1. The CDR3 runs to 19 residues. Germline values: CDR1 MNHEY, CDR2 SMNVEV (reference sequence). The trim removed 6 bases at V and 2 bases at J, leaving 21 bases unmatched. In nucleotides, the CDR3 is TGTGCCAGCAGCGAACACACAACAGGGGTCCACGATATAAACACTGAAGCTTTCTTT. Its translation: CASSEHTTGVHDINTEAFF.

The gene calls are TRBV6-1 and TRBJ1-5; no clear D. Looked up from germline, CDR1 is MNHNS and CDR2 is SASEGT. This CDR3 is built from 11 residues. V lost 2 bases, J lost 10 bases, and 6 bases lay in between. The CDR3 DNA sequence: TGTGCCAGCAGTGAAATCGCTCCCCAGCATTTT. This encodes CASSEIAPQHF.

This chain joins TRBV28 and TRBJ2-7; D is undetermined. The CDR3 sequence is 12 residues long. The V and J ends lost 1 base and 5 bases respectively, with 6 bases between them. CDR1 and CDR2 from the germline V gene are MDHEN and SYDVKM. CDR3 sequence: CASSLSVHEQYF. The CDR3 DNA reads TGTGCCAGCAGTTTATCGGTGCACGAGCAGTACTTC.

This chain joins TRBV27 and TRBJ2-2, with D maybe TRBD1 (6 bases). CDR1 and CDR2 (germline): MNHEY, SMNVEV (reference sequence). This CDR3 is built from 17 residues. The V and J ends lost 1 base and 5 bases respectively, with 17 bases between them. CDR3 nucleotide sequence: TGTGCCAGCAGTTTATGGGCAGGGGTTGGGAAAACCGGGGAGCTGTTTTTT. Residues: CASSLWAGVGKTGELFF.

V gene TRBV28 combines with J gene TRBJ2-7; D gene unclear. From germline, CDR1 is MDHEN and CDR2 SYDVKM. The CDR3 extends over 13 amino acids. Trimming left V 8 bases short and J 0 bases short, with 11 bases between. The CDR3 bases are TGTGCCAGCGGGCCGGTTTACTCCTACGAGCAGTACTTC. Translation gives CASGPVYSYEQYF.

The chain has TRBV11-3 and TRBJ1-3; D not certain. The germline V gene encodes CDR1 SGHNT and CDR2 YENEEA. The CDR3 consists of 13 residues. The V and J ends lost 5 bases and 3 bases respectively, with 8 bases between them. This CDR3 is CASSGRSGNTIYF. CDR3 DNA sequence: TGTGCCAGCAGCGGCCGAAGTGGAAACACCATATATTTT.

Of note for this clone: A junction boundary mismatches the germline segment, possibly from a read error. This chain joins TRBV19 and TRBJ2-7, with a weak D call TRBD1 (6 bases). The CDR3 contains 15 residues. The germline gives CDR1 LNHDA, CDR2 SQIVND (reference sequence). CDR3 sequence: CASSIAGDDSDEQYF. The CDR3 nucleotides are TGTGCCAGTAGTATAGCAGGGGACGACTCCGACGAGCAGTACTTC.

This sequence joins TRBV5-4 and TRBJ2-1; 8 bases map to TRBD2. This CDR3 comprises 15 residues. Germline CDR1 and CDR2: SGHNT and YYREEE (reference sequence). With 0 bases clipped from V and 5 bases from J, the junction kept 4 bases outside the gene matches. The chain's CDR3 is CASSLGAGANNEQFF. The CDR3 DNA sequence: TGTGCCAGCAGCTTGGGAGCGGGAGCAAACAATGAGCAGTTCTTC.

This chain joins TRBV28 and TRBJ2-5, with 9 nucleotides matching TRBD2. The CDR3 has 13 residues. V gave up 6 bases and J gave up 5 bases; unmatched junction bases: 4. Germline V gene sequence: CDR1 MDHEN, CDR2 SYDVKM. CDR3 sequence (DNA): TGTGCCAGCAGCTGGACTAGCGAGGAGACCCAGTACTTC. Translated, it gives CASSWTSEETQYF.

The gene calls are TRBV19 and TRBJ2-1; D not resolved. Trimming pared 3 bases from V and 7 bases from J, leaving 13 bases between. The CDR3 loop spans 14 amino acids. CDR1 is LNHDA and CDR2 is SQIVND in the germline V gene (reference sequence). In DNA form, the CDR3 reads TGTGCCAGTAGTATCTCCGGGTTGTGGAATGAGCAGTTCTTC. This gives the protein CASSISGLWNEQFF.

The gene calls are TRBV19 and TRBJ2-7; D may be TRBD2 (6 bases). Trimming left V 3 bases short and J 3 bases short, with 12 bases between. CDR3 length equals 14 residues. Germline V lookup: CDR1 LNHDA, CDR2 SQIVND (reference sequence). CDR3 nucleotides: TGTGCCAGTAGTATTGATAGCGGAGTCTACGAGCAGTACTTC. Translation gives CASSIDSGVYEQYF.

V is TRBV27 and J is TRBJ2-5; 7 bases are a match to TRBD2. The assigned J gene may be wrong: the sequence end matches TRBJ2-7 better. Germline V CDR1 and CDR2: MNHEY, SMNVEV (reference sequence). This CDR3 is 14 amino acids long. The CDR3 DNA sequence: TGTGCCAGCAGTTTAGGAGGGACTAAAAACGAGCAGTACTTC. Translated: CASSLGGTKNEQYF.

DNA for the CDR3: TGCGCCAGCAGCCCCTACCCGTCTGGTCCAGATACGCAGTATTTT. Residues: CASSPYPSGPDTQYF. The chain joins TRBV5-1 to TRBJ2-3; D is unresolved. CDR3 size: 15 residues. CDR1 and CDR2 from the germline V gene are SGHRS and YFSETQ. Trimming stripped 4 bases from V and 4 bases from J, with 16 bases between.

This chain connects TRBV2 to TRBJ1-2; 7 positions agree with TRBD1. CDR1 and CDR2 from the germline V gene are SNHLY and FYNNEI. V lost 8 bases to trimming and J lost 4 bases; unmatched junction nucleotides: 4. This CDR3 is built from 12 residues. The CDR3 is CASGDSGYGYTF. Written as DNA, the CDR3 is TGTGCCAGCGGGGACAGCGGCTATGGCTACACCTTC.

In DNA, the CDR3 is TGTGCCAGCAGCTTAGCCGGGACAGCCTATGGATCTGAAAAACTGTTTTTT. It yields the protein CASSLAGTAYGSEKLFF. V gene TRBV11-2 combines with J gene TRBJ1-4, with 7 nucleotides matching TRBD1. Germline CDR1 reads SGHAT; CDR2 reads FQNNGV. The CDR3 has 17 amino acids. J gave up 7 bases and V 1 base, and 12 bases lay outside the gene matches.